Listed below are T cell receptor beta chains from one sample, sequenced in a study of T cells in Graves' hyperthyroidism and ophthalmopathy. TCRdb passed the multiplex PCR reads through MiXCR, listing each CDR3 protein once. The profile covers approximately 600,000 distinct CDR3 sequences, with 16% appearing a single time and 3.5% to 4% taken by the ten largest. Sequenced material: blood. These TCRs come from a woman younger than 45 with Graves' hyperthyroidism. The CDR3 runs from the conserved cysteine through the conserved F or W. The order of the fields is D gene, V gene, clone size, CDR3 length, J gene, CDR3 protein, CDR3 DNA. A D gene is named only where the DNA matches it firmly. Clone size is given for some rows only: seen once, a few or many times, or a class if the clone is expanded.

>TRBD2|TRBV7-9|few|19|TRBJ2-7
CASSEGLAGVGTSGDEQYF
TGTGCCAGCAGCGAAGGACTAGCGGGAGTCGGCACCTCCGGCGACGAGCAGTACTTC
>TRBD1|TRBV13|few|16|TRBJ2-3
CASSPTDRGYTDTQYF
TGTGCCAGCAGCCCCACGGACAGGGGTTACACAGATACGCAGTATTTT
>.|TRBV30|many|14|TRBJ2-2
CAWSVQRGVGELFF
TGTGCCTGGAGTGTACAAAGGGGGGTCGGGGAGCTGTTTTTT
>TRBD2|TRBV7-3|many|17|TRBJ2-3
CASSSGDSGRRTDTQYF
TGTGCCAGCAGCTCTGGGGATAGCGGGAGACGCACAGATACGCAGTATTTT
>.|TRBV27|few|13|TRBJ2-7
CASSFSASYEQYF
TGTGCCAGCAGTTTTAGCGCCTCCTACGAGCAGTACTTC
>.|TRBV18|few|15|TRBJ2-5
CASSGTNSFRETQYF
TGTGCCAGCTCAGGGACCAACTCCTTCCGGGAGACCCAGTACTTC
>TRBD2|TRBV20-1|many|15|TRBJ2-7
CSARERTSGGYEQYF
TGCAGTGCTAGAGAACGGACTAGCGGGGGGTACGAGCAGTACTTC
>TRBD2|TRBV5-5|.|15|TRBJ2-3
CASSEIAGVRDTQYF
TGTGCCAGCAGCGAGATAGCGGGAGTACGAGATACGCAGTATTTT
>TRBD2|TRBV27|few|14|TRBJ2-1
CASSFSGRINEQFF
TGTGCCAGCAGTTTTAGCGGGAGGATTAATGAGCAGTTCTTC
>.|TRBV5-1|.|16|TRBJ2-7
CASSLPRATLSYEQYF
TGCGCCAGCAGCTTGCCCAGGGCAACCCTCTCCTACGAGCAGTACTTC
>TRBD1|TRBV28|many|16|TRBJ2-1
CASSLWGQGSHNEQFF
TGTGCCAGCAGTTTATGGGGACAGGGTTCGCACAATGAGCAGTTCTTC
>.|TRBV11-2|many|12|TRBJ1-2
CASSLRTSGYTF
TGTGCCAGCAGCTTAAGGACATCAGGCTACACCTTC
>.|TRBV4-2|.|15|TRBJ1-2
CASSQDETANYGYTF
TGTGCCAGCAGCCAAGATGAGACAGCTAACTATGGCTACACCTTC
>.|TRBV7-8|many|16|TRBJ2-7
CASSGDGRIPTYEQYF
TGTGCCAGCAGCGGTGACGGCCGCATACCAACCTACGAGCAGTACTTC
>.|TRBV13|few|16|TRBJ2-7
CASSLSRLSSSYEQYF
TGTGCCAGCAGCTTATCCCGGCTGTCGAGCTCCTACGAGCAGTACTTC
>.|TRBV18|.|14|TRBJ2-7
CASPPNSLSYEQYF
TGTGCCAGCCCACCTAACTCCCTCTCCTACGAGCAGTACTTC
>.|TRBV15|.|16|TRBJ2-1
CATSSRAGRSYNEQFF
TGTGCCACCAGCAGCAGGGCGGGACGCTCCTACAATGAGCAGTTCTTC
>TRBD1|TRBV28|many|12|TRBJ2-7
CASQDRGNEQYF
TGTGCCAGTCAAGACAGGGGTAACGAGCAGTACTTC
>TRBD2|TRBV2|many|14|TRBJ2-1
CASSRTRGNNEQFF
TGTGCCAGCAGCCGGACTAGAGGTAACAATGAGCAGTTCTTC
>.|TRBV12-3/TRBV12-4|.|17|TRBJ2-1
CASSLNRFSEPYNEQFF
TGTGCCAGCAGTTTAAACCGGTTCTCGGAACCCTACAATGAGCAGTTCTTC
>.|TRBV28|many|12|TRBJ2-7
CASSQEGAKQYF
TGTGCCAGCAGCCAAGAAGGGGCTAAGCAGTACTTC
>.|TRBV2|many|15|TRBJ2-1
CASSEAALRGNEQFF
TGTGCCAGCAGTGAAGCGGCCCTCAGAGGCAATGAGCAGTTCTTC
>TRBD2|TRBV4-3|few|15|TRBJ2-5
CASSRTSGGGETQYF
TGCGCCAGCAGCCGGACTAGCGGAGGGGGAGAGACCCAGTACTTC
>.|TRBV19|many|13|TRBJ2-7
CASSPTTSAEQYF
TGTGCCAGTAGTCCCACGACGAGTGCCGAGCAGTACTTC
>.|TRBV18|few|14|TRBJ2-7
CASSPPGVDYEQYF
TGTGCCAGCTCACCACCGGGCGTGGACTACGAGCAGTACTTC
>TRBD2|TRBV5-4|.|14|TRBJ2-1
CASSWGLAGVEQFF
TGTGCCAGCAGCTGGGGACTAGCGGGAGTTGAGCAGTTCTTC
>.|TRBV11-2|.|14|TRBJ2-3
CASSLVIGADTQYF
TGTGCCAGCAGCTTGGTAATTGGCGCAGATACGCAGTATTTT
>.|TRBV6-2/TRBV6-3|.|14|TRBJ2-7
CASSLRKESYEQYF
TGTGCCAGCAGCCTCCGGAAGGAATCCTACGAGCAGTACTTC
>.|TRBV10-1|few|14|TRBJ1-1
CASRRVLYNTEAFF
TGCGCCAGCAGGCGGGTGCTTTATAACACTGAAGCTTTCTTT
>.|TRBV2|many|15|TRBJ1-3
CASEGGTDSGNTIYF
TGTGCCAGCGAGGGAGGGACGGACTCTGGAAACACCATATATTTT
>.|TRBV5-4|.|12|TRBJ1-1
CASNVMGLEAFF
TGTGCCAGCAACGTCATGGGGCTCGAAGCTTTCTTT
>TRBD2|TRBV20-1|many|15|TRBJ2-7
CSARREGLSSYEQYF
TGCAGTGCTAGGCGGGAGGGGCTGAGCTCCTACGAGCAGTACTTC
>.|TRBV11-2|many|14|TRBJ2-3
CASSSGQSTDTQYF
TGTGCCAGCAGCTCGGGACAAAGCACAGATACGCAGTATTTT
>.|TRBV5-1|many|15|TRBJ2-1
CASSLSGNRGNEQFF
TGCGCCAGCAGCTTGAGCGGGAATAGGGGGAATGAGCAGTTCTTC
>.|TRBV29-1|.|11|TRBJ2-7
CSVVRSYEQYF
TGCAGCGTCGTCCGGTCCTACGAGCAGTACTTC
>TRBD1|TRBV5-1|many|13|TRBJ2-7
CASTGQGAAEQYF
TGCGCCAGCACAGGACAGGGGGCGGCCGAGCAGTACTTC
>TRBD1|TRBV6-1|few|16|TRBJ2-1
CASRNTGQGRNNEQFF
TGTGCCAGCAGGAACACTGGACAGGGAAGGAACAATGAGCAGTTCTTC
>.|TRBV18|many|12|TRBJ1-1
CASGPGITEAFF
TGTGCCAGCGGACCGGGCATCACTGAAGCTTTCTTT
>.|TRBV12-3/TRBV12-4|many|13|TRBJ2-7
CASSSFRGYEQYF
TGTGCCAGCAGTTCGTTTCGGGGATACGAGCAGTACTTC
>TRBD2|TRBV15|.|14|TRBJ2-3
CATSFLAGEDTQYF
TGTGCCACCAGCTTCCTAGCGGGAGAAGATACGCAGTATTTT
>TRBD2|TRBV10-2|.|14|TRBJ2-7
CASSGTSASGEQYF
TGCGCCAGCAGTGGGACTAGCGCCTCCGGGGAGCAGTACTTC
>.|TRBV20-1|few|12|TRBJ1-1
CSARGGWTEAFF
TGCAGTGCTAGGGGCGGGTGGACTGAAGCTTTCTTT
>TRBD1|TRBV19|.|17|TRBJ2-6
CASSIGTGGSGANVLTF
TGTGCCAGTAGTATCGGGACAGGGGGCTCTGGGGCCAACGTCCTGACTTTC
>.|TRBV20-1|few|16|TRBJ2-7
CSARGVRGWVRYEQYF
TGCAGTGCCCGGGGGGTCAGGGGATGGGTACGGTACGAGCAGTACTTC
>TRBD1|TRBV10-3|many|13|TRBJ2-7
CAISGTGGYEQYF
TGTGCCATCAGTGGGACAGGGGGTTACGAGCAGTACTTC
>.|TRBV27|few|16|TRBJ2-7
CASSFEGDGASYEQYF
TGTGCCAGCAGTTTTGAGGGGGACGGGGCCTCCTACGAGCAGTACTTC
>.|TRBV10-1|many|15|TRBJ2-5
CASSGSYRVKETQYF
TGCGCCAGCAGTGGCTCGTACAGGGTTAAGGAGACCCAGTACTTC
>TRBD1|TRBV6-2/TRBV6-3|.|17|TRBJ1-1
CASSYPTPGTGDTEAFF
TGTGCCAGCAGTTACCCGACCCCCGGGACAGGGGACACTGAAGCTTTCTTT
>.|TRBV24-1|few|14|TRBJ1-5
CATSDSPGPQPQHF
TGTGCCACCAGTGATTCACCGGGGCCACAGCCCCAGCATTTT
>.|TRBV20-1|many|15|TRBJ2-3
CSARRFLGGTDTQYF
TGCAGTGCTAGACGTTTCCTCGGCGGCACAGATACGCAGTATTTT
>TRBD1|TRBV5-6|many|17|TRBJ2-7
CASSRPSIRDSSYEQYF
TGTGCCAGCAGCCGACCCTCAATCCGGGACAGCTCCTACGAGCAGTACTTC
>.|TRBV30|.|12|TRBJ1-2
CAWSVGAGGYTF
TGTGCCTGGAGTGTGGGGGCGGGTGGCTACACCTTC
>TRBD1|TRBV2|many|16|TRBJ1-4
CASSEGRGPGTEKLFF
TGTGCCAGCAGTGAAGGAAGGGGGCCCGGAACTGAAAAACTGTTTTTT
>TRBD2|TRBV7-7|.|15|TRBJ2-7
CASSLTSGSSGEQYF
TGTGCTAGCAGCCTAACTAGCGGGAGTTCGGGTGAGCAGTACTTC
>.|TRBV2|.|14|TRBJ2-1
CASSGPQGFNEQFF
TGTGCCAGCAGCGGTCCACAGGGTTTCAATGAGCAGTTCTTC